This TCR beta chain is from a study of blood T cell repertoires in COVID-19. Per germline, CDR1 SGHDT and CDR2 YYEEEE. The CDR3 is made up of 15 amino acids. Trimming took 2 bases from V and 5 from J; bases not matched to a gene: 5. In the study's own analysis: Nucleated cell counts were estimated from reference gene primer amplification. Sequenced by immunoSEQ multiplex PCR; TCRdb stores in-frame clones only, minus some. V and J calls and clone size follow that table, whereas D and trimming were derived from the DNA. The table has about 98,000 clones, less than 85% seen once. The chain links TRBV5-6 to TRBJ2-5; 11 bases fit TRBD2. This receptor was identified in a man aged 70-80 years with active or convalescent COVID-19. Sequencing was carried out using peripheral blood. Here the CDR3 reads CASSLTSGGWETQYF. The DNA of the CDR3 is TGTGCCAGCAGCTTAACTAGCGGGGGCTGGGAGACCCAGTACTTC.